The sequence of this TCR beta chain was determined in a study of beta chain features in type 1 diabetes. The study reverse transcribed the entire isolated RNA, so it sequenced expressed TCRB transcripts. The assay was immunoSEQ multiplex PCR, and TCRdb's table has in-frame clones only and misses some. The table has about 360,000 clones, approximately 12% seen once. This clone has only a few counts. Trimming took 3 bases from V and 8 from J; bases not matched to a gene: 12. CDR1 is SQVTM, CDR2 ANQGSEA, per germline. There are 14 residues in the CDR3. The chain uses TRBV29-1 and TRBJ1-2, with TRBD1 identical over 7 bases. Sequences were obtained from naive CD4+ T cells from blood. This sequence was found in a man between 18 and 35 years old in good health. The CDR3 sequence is CSVDNGNRGRGYTF. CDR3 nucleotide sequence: TGCAGCGTTGATAATGGGAACAGGGGTAGGGGCTACACCTTC.